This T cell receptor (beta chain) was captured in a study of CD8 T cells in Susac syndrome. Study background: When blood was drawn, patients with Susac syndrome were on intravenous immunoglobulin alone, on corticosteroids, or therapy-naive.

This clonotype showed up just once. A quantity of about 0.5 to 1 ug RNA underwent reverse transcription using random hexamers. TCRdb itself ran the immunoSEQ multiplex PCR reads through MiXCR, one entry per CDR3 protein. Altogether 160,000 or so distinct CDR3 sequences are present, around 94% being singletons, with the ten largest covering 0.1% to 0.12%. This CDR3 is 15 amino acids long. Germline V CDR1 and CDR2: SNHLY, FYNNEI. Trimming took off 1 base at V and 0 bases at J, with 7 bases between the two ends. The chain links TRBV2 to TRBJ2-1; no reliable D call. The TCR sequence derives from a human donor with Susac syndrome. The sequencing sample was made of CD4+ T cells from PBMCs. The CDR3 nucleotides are TGTGCCAGCAGTGAAGGGTGGGGCTCCTACAATGAGCAGTTCTTC. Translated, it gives CASSEGWGSYNEQFF. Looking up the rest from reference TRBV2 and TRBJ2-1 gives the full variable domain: EPEVTQTPSHQVTQMGQEVILRCVPISNHLYFYWYRQILGQKVEFLVSFYNNEISEKSEIFDDQFSVERPDGSNFTLKIRSTKLEDSAMYFCASSEGWGSYNEQFFGPGTRLTVL.